Listed below are T cell receptor beta chains from one sample, sequenced in a study of CD8 T cells in ankylosing spondylitis. MiXCR was run by TCRdb on the 5' RACE reads, yielding one entry per CDR3 protein. Here the sample spans over 400,000 distinct CDR3 sequences, about 25% being singletons. Sequencing was performed on blood, either unsorted or a sorted T cell fraction (not recorded which). These receptors all come from a male donor with ankylosing spondylitis. Each CDR3 is given with its conserved first and last residue. A D gene is named only where the DNA matches it firmly. Clone size, where shown, is once, few, many, or a class for clones that have expanded.

J gene,V gene,D gene,clone size,CDR3 protein,CDR3 DNA
TRBJ2-6,TRBV24-1,TRBD1,NA,CATSDRVRGQGANVLTF,TGTGCCACCAGTGATAGGGTCAGGGGGCAAGGGGCCAACGTCCTGACTTTC
TRBJ2-2,TRBV2,NA,NA,CAGCGQGNTGELFF,TGTGCCGGTTGCGGGCAGGGGAACACCGGGGAGCTGTTTTTT
TRBJ2-3,TRBV20-1,TRBD2,NA,CSARSTSGSWDTQYF,TGCAGTGCTAGATCGACTAGCGGGAGTTGGGATACGCAGTATTTT
TRBJ1-3,TRBV12-3/TRBV12-4,NA,NA,CASTHPVPGNTIYF,TGTGCCAGCACCCACCCGGTTCCCGGAAACACCATATATTTT
TRBJ2-7,TRBV5-1,TRBD2,NA,CASSSGTSKYEQYF,TGCGCCAGCAGCTCCGGGACTAGTAAATACGAGCAGTACTTC
TRBJ2-3,TRBV10-3,TRBD2,NA,CAISEFTDNLAGRPSTDTQYF,TGTGCCATCAGTGAGTTCACCGATAACCTAGCGGGCAGACCCAGCACAGATACGCAGTATTTT
TRBJ1-6,TRBV5-1,TRBD1,NA,CASSSTGVSYNSPLHF,TGCGCCAGCAGCTCTACAGGGGTTTCCTATAATTCACCCCTCCACTTT
TRBJ1-5,TRBV28,NA,NA,CASSFPLGNQPQHF,TGTGCCAGCAGCTTTCCTTTAGGCAATCAGCCCCAGCATTTT
TRBJ1-1,TRBV20-1,NA,few,CSASTPNTEAFF,TGCAGTGCTAGTACCCCAAACACTGAAGCTTTCTTT
TRBJ1-5,TRBV27,TRBD1,NA,CATKGTEGQPQHF,TGTGCCACCAAGGGGACAGAGGGTCAGCCCCAGCATTTT
TRBJ2-3,TRBV3-1,TRBD1,many,CASSQPATGWSPDTQYF,TGTGCCAGCAGCCAACCAGCGACAGGGTGGAGTCCAGATACGCAGTATTTT
TRBJ2-3,TRBV29-1,NA,few,CSVDFGLRTDTQYF,TGCAGCGTTGACTTTGGGCTTCGCACAGATACGCAGTATTTT
TRBJ2-1,TRBV12-3/TRBV12-4,NA,few,CASRLAPSGSYNEQFF,TGTGCCAGCAGACTAGCCCCCTCGGGCTCCTACAATGAGCAGTTCTTC
TRBJ2-1,TRBV7-9,NA,NA,CASSFQNEQFF,TGTGCCAGCAGCTTTCAGAATGAGCAGTTCTTC
TRBJ2-4,TRBV7-2,TRBD1,few,CASSSTGNQNIQYF,TGTGCCAGCAGCTCGACAGGGAACCAAAACATTCAGTACTTC
TRBJ2-1,TRBV11-2,TRBD2,NA,CASSLGVAGALNEQFF,TGTGCCAGCAGCTTAGGAGTAGCGGGAGCTCTTAATGAGCAGTTCTTC
TRBJ1-1,TRBV5-1,NA,few,CASSLGGPMNTEAFF,TGCGCCAGCAGCTTGGGAGGGCCGATGAACACTGAAGCTTTCTTT
TRBJ2-1,TRBV20-1,TRBD2,few,CSARIPTAGGNNEQFF,TGCAGTGCTAGAATCCCCACAGCGGGAGGGAACAATGAGCAGTTCTTC
TRBJ1-1,TRBV12-3/TRBV12-4,NA,few,CASTAQGIHTEAFF,TGTGCCAGCACCGCCCAGGGGATCCACACTGAAGCTTTCTTT
TRBJ2-2,TRBV5-1,NA,few,CASSLLVDTGELFF,TGCGCCAGCAGCTTGTTAGTCGACACCGGGGAGCTGTTTTTT
TRBJ2-2,TRBV12-3/TRBV12-4,NA,NA,CASSFRGTAGELFF,TGTGCCAGCAGTTTCAGAGGGACGGCCGGGGAGCTGTTTTTT
TRBJ2-3,TRBV29-1,TRBD2,NA,CSVSGTPSTDTQYF,TGCAGCGTTAGCGGGACTCCCAGCACAGATACGCAGTATTTT
TRBJ2-1,TRBV11-3,NA,few,CASSLDRDDYPFF,TGTGCCAGCAGCTTAGATCGGGACGACTACCCGTTCTTC
TRBJ2-2,TRBV5-1,NA,few,CASSLENQWNTGELFF,TGCGCCAGCAGCTTGGAGAACCAGTGGAACACCGGGGAGCTGTTTTTT
TRBJ2-1,TRBV12-3/TRBV12-4,TRBD2,NA,CASSLGTSNGRFF,TGTGCCAGCAGTCTAGGGACTAGTAATGGCCGGTTCTTC
TRBJ1-6,TRBV11-2,TRBD1,NA,CASSLGLGQENSPLHF,TGTGCCAGCAGCTTGGGGCTGGGACAGGAGAATTCACCCCTCCACTTT
TRBJ1-5,TRBV20-1,TRBD1,NA,CSALGTGGYSNQPQHF,TGCAGTGCTCTTGGGACAGGGGGTTATAGCAATCAGCCCCAGCATTTT
TRBJ2-3,TRBV2,NA,NA,CASSELGDTQYF,TGTGCCAGCAGTGAACTAGGGGATACGCAGTATTTT
TRBJ2-5,TRBV29-1,NA,few,CSVEDRLARETQYF,TGCAGCGTTGAAGATCGCCTAGCACGAGAGACCCAGTACTTC
TRBJ1-2,TRBV27,NA,few,CASRPTVGQVDYGYTF,TGTGCCAGCAGACCCACCGTGGGGCAGGTAGACTATGGCTACACCTTC
TRBJ2-7,TRBV10-1,NA,NA,CASSRGASDEQYF,TGCGCCAGCAGCCGCGGGGCGAGCGACGAGCAGTACTTC
TRBJ2-4,TRBV19,TRBD2,few,CASSMSSGSYENIQYF,TGTGCCAGTAGTATGTCTAGCGGGAGCTATGAAAACATTCAGTACTTC
TRBJ2-3,TRBV10-3,NA,NA,CAISGLQSTDTQYF,TGTGCCATCAGTGGCCTGCAAAGCACAGATACGCAGTATTTT
TRBJ2-3,TRBV7-2,NA,few,CASSLLAIFEDTQYF,TGTGCCAGCAGCCTACTAGCCATTTTTGAAGATACGCAGTATTTT